In its sample, the clone carrying this T cell receptor (beta chain) was seen once. Its antigen is undetermined. Other DNA variants within this sample encode the same CDR3. This sample is drawn from a study of shared clonotypes between healthy human individuals. Study results and caveats: Only blood samples were collected, and tissue repertoires likely differ.

CDR1 and CDR2 from the germline V gene are LNHDA and SQIVND (reference sequence). The CDR3 extends over 15 amino acids. V lost 3 bases and J 0 bases, leaving 6 bases between the germline ends. Each PCR replicate run on unsorted PBMC took in approximately 270 ng DNA, 30,000 or so T cell genomes. Using ten immunoSEQ deep assay plates, investigators sequenced unsorted PBMC DNA. Method: immunoSEQ multiplex PCR; TCRdb's copy keeps in-frame clones and lacks some. This table has roughly 480,000 clones, 70% to 85% appearing once. The sequence was obtained from a woman in her thirties or forties in good health. Some clones in this sample may be carry-over from other donors' samples. Input material: PBMCs. The chain joins TRBV19 to TRBJ2-6; tentative D call: TRBD2 (5 bases). The DNA of the CDR3 is TGTGCCAGTAGTATTGAGGGCTCTGGGGCCAACGTCCTGACTTTC. The encoded protein is CASSIEGSGANVLTF.